Listed below are T cell receptor beta chains from one sample, sequenced in a study of blood T cell repertoires in COVID-19. Generated by immunoSEQ multiplex PCR, the TCRdb table keeps only in-frame clones and is missing some. The repertoire consists of approximately 30,000 clones, with 76% occurring once and the leading ten covering over 30%. Input material: peripheral blood. These receptors originate from a man between 65 and 85 years old with acute or convalescent COVID-19. CDR3s include the opening cysteine and the closing phenylalanine or tryptophan. The order of the fields is clone size, V gene, D gene, J gene, CDR3 protein, CDR3 DNA. D genes are given only for firm matches. The size of a clone is reported for some rows only, either as once, few or many, or as a class for expanded clones.

clone size: .
V gene: TRBV6-4
D gene: TRBD1
J gene: TRBJ1-2
CDR3 protein: CASSDFSQGKHYGYTF
CDR3 DNA: TGTGCCAGCAGTGACTTCTCACAGGGGAAACACTATGGCTACACCTTC

clone size: .
V gene: TRBV5-6
D gene: .
J gene: TRBJ1-6
CDR3 protein: CASSLSEGSPLHF
CDR3 DNA: TGTGCCAGCAGCTTGTCCGAGGGTTCACCCCTCCACTTT

clone size: .
V gene: TRBV7-2
D gene: .
J gene: TRBJ1-2
CDR3 protein: CASSLVSPDGYTF
CDR3 DNA: TGTGCCAGCAGCTTAGTTTCTCCGGATGGCTACACCTTC

clone size: .
V gene: TRBV6-5
D gene: TRBD1
J gene: TRBJ1-5
CDR3 protein: CASRTGTGSTAQHF
CDR3 DNA: TGTGCCAGCAGAACCGGGACAGGGAGCACAGCCCAGCATTTT

clone size: .
V gene: TRBV5-5
D gene: TRBD1
J gene: TRBJ2-7
CDR3 protein: CASSPGQGILRSEQYF
CDR3 DNA: TGTGCCAGCAGCCCCGGACAGGGAATCCTTCGGAGTGAGCAGTACTTC

clone size: .
V gene: TRBV7-9
D gene: .
J gene: TRBJ1-2
CDR3 protein: CASSLESGDYTF
CDR3 DNA: TGTGCCAGCAGTTTAGAGTCGGGGGACTACACCTTC

clone size: .
V gene: TRBV2
D gene: TRBD1
J gene: TRBJ1-5
CDR3 protein: CASRDRGYYQPQHF
CDR3 DNA: TGTGCCAGCAGGGACAGGGGATATTATCAGCCCCAGCATTTT

clone size: .
V gene: TRBV15
D gene: TRBD1
J gene: TRBJ1-3
CDR3 protein: CATSREGTGSGNTIYF
CDR3 DNA: TGTGCCACCAGCAGAGAGGGGACAGGGTCGGGAAACACCATATATTTT

clone size: few
V gene: TRBV28
D gene: .
J gene: TRBJ1-5
CDR3 protein: CASSVPTWGNQPQHF
CDR3 DNA: TGTGCCAGCAGTGTACCGACATGGGGCAATCAGCCCCAGCATTTT

clone size: .
V gene: TRBV7-2
D gene: TRBD1
J gene: TRBJ1-2
CDR3 protein: CASSVGQGPRSEGYTF
CDR3 DNA: TGTGCCAGCAGCGTGGGACAGGGCCCCAGGAGTGAGGGCTACACCTTC

clone size: .
V gene: TRBV11-2
D gene: .
J gene: TRBJ2-7
CDR3 protein: CASSFGGRVYEQYF
CDR3 DNA: TGTGCCAGCAGCTTCGGGGGTCGCGTCTACGAGCAGTACTTC

clone size: .
V gene: TRBV24-1
D gene: TRBD2
J gene: TRBJ2-5
CDR3 protein: CATSDAGTSGGSKTQYF
CDR3 DNA: TGTGCCACCAGTGATGCCGGGACTAGCGGGGGATCAAAGACCCAGTACTTC

clone size: .
V gene: TRBV2
D gene: .
J gene: TRBJ1-5
CDR3 protein: CASRDSYSNQPQHF
CDR3 DNA: TGTGCCAGCAGGGACAGCTATAGCAATCAGCCCCAGCATTTT

clone size: .
V gene: TRBV27
D gene: .
J gene: TRBJ2-7
CDR3 protein: CASSSSPREQYF
CDR3 DNA: TGTGCCAGCAGTTCATCCCCGCGGGAGCAGTACTTC

clone size: .
V gene: TRBV28
D gene: TRBD2
J gene: TRBJ2-7
CDR3 protein: CASSGVAGGAYEQYF
CDR3 DNA: TGTGCCAGCAGTGGGGTAGCGGGGGGAGCCTACGAGCAGTACTTC

clone size: .
V gene: TRBV18
D gene: TRBD1
J gene: TRBJ1-4
CDR3 protein: CASSPDRGRNEKLFF
CDR3 DNA: TGTGCCAGCTCACCGGACAGGGGACGCAATGAAAAACTGTTTTTT

clone size: .
V gene: TRBV9
D gene: .
J gene: TRBJ1-1
CDR3 protein: CASKAQGTEAFF
CDR3 DNA: TGTGCCAGCAAGGCACAGGGCACTGAAGCTTTCTTT

clone size: .
V gene: TRBV27
D gene: TRBD2
J gene: TRBJ2-4
CDR3 protein: CASSPGLAGGHKNIQYF
CDR3 DNA: TGTGCCAGCAGTCCTGGACTAGCGGGGGGGCACAAAAACATTCAGTACTTC

clone size: .
V gene: TRBV7-6
D gene: TRBD2
J gene: TRBJ2-1
CDR3 protein: CASSRTGGSYNEQFF
CDR3 DNA: TGTGCCAGCAGCCGAACGGGGGGTTCTTACAATGAGCAGTTCTTC

clone size: .
V gene: TRBV28
D gene: TRBD1
J gene: TRBJ1-5
CDR3 protein: CASRTQGNQPQHF
CDR3 DNA: TGTGCCAGCAGAACACAGGGGAATCAGCCCCAGCATTTT

clone size: .
V gene: TRBV6-5
D gene: .
J gene: TRBJ2-1
CDR3 protein: CASRGQYNEQFF
CDR3 DNA: TGTGCCAGCAGGGGACAATACAATGAGCAGTTCTTC

clone size: .
V gene: TRBV4-1
D gene: .
J gene: TRBJ2-2
CDR3 protein: CASSQDRPAQGTGELFF
CDR3 DNA: TGCGCCAGCAGCCAAGATCGGCCAGCCCAGGGCACCGGGGAGCTGTTTTTT

clone size: once
V gene: TRBV6-2/TRBV6-3
D gene: .
J gene: TRBJ2-7
CDR3 protein: CASSYEGIAYYEQYF
CDR3 DNA: TGTGCCAGCAGTTACGAGGGCATAGCGTACTACGAGCAGTACTTC

clone size: .
V gene: TRBV6-5
D gene: .
J gene: TRBJ2-2
CDR3 protein: CASSAVAGRGGELFF
CDR3 DNA: TGTGCCAGCAGCGCGGTGGCGGGGAGAGGCGGGGAGCTGTTTTTT

clone size: .
V gene: TRBV6-4
D gene: .
J gene: TRBJ1-1
CDR3 protein: CASSRTGNTEAFF
CDR3 DNA: TGTGCCAGCAGTCGAACAGGGAACACTGAAGCTTTCTTT

clone size: .
V gene: TRBV11-2
D gene: TRBD1
J gene: TRBJ2-7
CDR3 protein: CASSLGRGTGDYEQYF
CDR3 DNA: TGTGCCAGCAGCTTAGGTCGAGGGACAGGGGACTACGAGCAGTACTTC

clone size: .
V gene: TRBV9
D gene: TRBD1
J gene: TRBJ1-1
CDR3 protein: CASSRGQGETEAFF
CDR3 DNA: TGTGCCAGCAGCCGGGGACAGGGGGAAACTGAAGCTTTCTTT

clone size: few
V gene: TRBV2
D gene: TRBD1
J gene: TRBJ1-5
CDR3 protein: CASSLVRDSDQPQHF
CDR3 DNA: TGTGCCAGCAGCCTCGTTAGGGACAGCGATCAGCCCCAGCATTTT

clone size: few
V gene: TRBV7-9
D gene: TRBD1
J gene: TRBJ1-2
CDR3 protein: CASSLASTGTGVYGYTF
CDR3 DNA: TGTGCCAGCAGCTTAGCCTCCACCGGGACAGGGGTGTATGGCTACACCTTC

clone size: .
V gene: TRBV7-9
D gene: TRBD1
J gene: TRBJ2-2
CDR3 protein: CASRDDRDTGELFF
CDR3 DNA: TGTGCCAGCAGGGACGACAGGGACACCGGGGAGCTGTTTTTT

clone size: .
V gene: TRBV18
D gene: TRBD1
J gene: TRBJ2-7
CDR3 protein: CASSSGGRSYEQYF
CDR3 DNA: TGTGCCAGCTCATCAGGGGGTAGGTCCTACGAGCAGTACTTC

clone size: .
V gene: TRBV4-2
D gene: .
J gene: TRBJ2-1
CDR3 protein: CASSSDSPGVNEQFF
CDR3 DNA: TGTGCCAGCAGCTCGGACTCTCCAGGGGTGAATGAGCAGTTCTTC

clone size: .
V gene: TRBV4-2
D gene: .
J gene: TRBJ1-6
CDR3 protein: CASSQRWANDSPLHF
CDR3 DNA: TGTGCCAGCAGCCAAAGGTGGGCTAATGATTCACCCCTCCACTTT

clone size: .
V gene: TRBV5-8
D gene: .
J gene: TRBJ1-1
CDR3 protein: CASSRGYRVRNTEAFF
CDR3 DNA: TGTGCCAGCAGCCGTGGCTACAGGGTTAGGAACACTGAAGCTTTCTTT

clone size: .
V gene: TRBV7-2
D gene: .
J gene: TRBJ2-3
CDR3 protein: CASGGFTDTQYF
CDR3 DNA: TGTGCCAGCGGGGGGTTCACAGATACGCAGTATTTT

clone size: few
V gene: TRBV5-1
D gene: .
J gene: TRBJ2-4
CDR3 protein: CASSLGVLAKNIQYF
CDR3 DNA: TGCGCCAGCAGCTTGGGAGTCCTAGCCAAAAACATTCAGTACTTC

clone size: .
V gene: TRBV7-2
D gene: TRBD2
J gene: TRBJ2-5
CDR3 protein: CASSRAGVSETQYF
CDR3 DNA: TGTGCCAGCAGTAGAGCGGGGGTGTCAGAGACCCAGTACTTC

clone size: .
V gene: TRBV7-2
D gene: TRBD1
J gene: TRBJ1-5
CDR3 protein: CASSLTGGPFSNQPQHF
CDR3 DNA: TGTGCCAGCAGCCTGACAGGGGGGCCCTTTAGCAATCAGCCCCAGCATTTT

clone size: .
V gene: TRBV18
D gene: .
J gene: TRBJ2-1
CDR3 protein: CASSPMSRWQFF
CDR3 DNA: TGTGCCAGCTCACCCATGTCGAGATGGCAGTTCTTC

clone size: .
V gene: TRBV5-6
D gene: .
J gene: TRBJ2-2
CDR3 protein: CASCTDANTGELFF
CDR3 DNA: TGTGCCAGCTGTACAGATGCGAACACCGGGGAGCTGTTTTTT

clone size: .
V gene: TRBV11-3
D gene: .
J gene: TRBJ2-5
CDR3 protein: CASSLGGGDGTQYF
CDR3 DNA: TGTGCCAGCAGCTTAGGTGGGGGCGATGGGACCCAGTACTTC

clone size: once
V gene: TRBV5-1
D gene: TRBD2
J gene: TRBJ2-2
CDR3 protein: CASSYLAGGVDGELFF
CDR3 DNA: TGCGCCAGCAGTTACCTAGCGGGAGGAGTCGACGGGGAGCTGTTTTTT

clone size: .
V gene: TRBV7-8
D gene: .
J gene: TRBJ2-3
CDR3 protein: CASSLGGASTDTQYF
CDR3 DNA: TGTGCCAGCAGCTTAGGGGGAGCAAGCACAGATACGCAGTATTTT

clone size: once
V gene: TRBV6-5
D gene: TRBD1
J gene: TRBJ1-1
CDR3 protein: CASSRAGGSVAEAFF
CDR3 DNA: TGTGCCAGCAGTCGGGCAGGGGGCTCAGTGGCTGAAGCTTTCTTT

clone size: .
V gene: TRBV19
D gene: TRBD1
J gene: TRBJ2-4
CDR3 protein: CASSDPRGQSKNIQYF
CDR3 DNA: TGTGCCAGTAGTGACCCCAGGGGGCAGTCCAAAAACATTCAGTACTTC

clone size: few
V gene: TRBV5-4
D gene: .
J gene: TRBJ1-6
CDR3 protein: CASSLGGNSGNSPLHF
CDR3 DNA: TGTGCCAGCAGCTTAGGAGGGAATTCGGGAAATTCACCCCTCCACTTT

clone size: .
V gene: TRBV25-1
D gene: TRBD1
J gene: TRBJ1-2
CDR3 protein: CASSGTGYGYTF
CDR3 DNA: TGTGCCAGCAGTGGGACAGGGTATGGCTACACCTTC

clone size: .
V gene: TRBV28
D gene: TRBD1
J gene: TRBJ2-7
CDR3 protein: CASSLRTGHYEQYF
CDR3 DNA: TGTGCCAGCAGTTTAAGGACAGGGCACTACGAGCAGTACTTC

clone size: .
V gene: TRBV28
D gene: .
J gene: TRBJ2-7
CDR3 protein: CASSESGLGTYEQYF
CDR3 DNA: TGTGCCAGCAGTGAGTCGGGACTGGGTACCTACGAGCAGTACTTC

clone size: few
V gene: TRBV4-1
D gene: .
J gene: TRBJ2-7
CDR3 protein: CASSQEGRLAYEQYF
CDR3 DNA: TGCGCCAGCAGCCAAGAGGGACGACTAGCCTACGAGCAGTACTTC

clone size: .
V gene: TRBV28
D gene: .
J gene: TRBJ1-1
CDR3 protein: CASSQYRVTEAFF
CDR3 DNA: TGTGCCAGCAGTCAGTACAGGGTCACTGAAGCTTTCTTT

clone size: .
V gene: TRBV9
D gene: TRBD2
J gene: TRBJ2-5
CDR3 protein: CASSPRGTSGSETQYF
CDR3 DNA: TGTGCCAGCAGCCCCAGGGGGACTAGCGGGAGTGAGACCCAGTACTTC

clone size: once
V gene: TRBV19
D gene: TRBD1
J gene: TRBJ2-1
CDR3 protein: CASSISGTVSNEQFF
CDR3 DNA: TGTGCCAGTAGTATATCCGGGACAGTGTCTAATGAGCAGTTCTTC

clone size: few
V gene: TRBV5-1
D gene: TRBD2
J gene: TRBJ2-5
CDR3 protein: CASSRLASGGSQETQYF
CDR3 DNA: TGCGCCAGCAGCAGGCTGGCGAGCGGGGGGTCCCAAGAGACCCAGTACTTC

clone size: .
V gene: TRBV6-5
D gene: .
J gene: TRBJ2-2
CDR3 protein: CASSTGTGELFF
CDR3 DNA: TGTGCCAGCAGTACCGGCACCGGGGAGCTGTTTTTT

clone size: .
V gene: TRBV24-1
D gene: .
J gene: TRBJ1-6
CDR3 protein: CATSDGQYNSPLHF
CDR3 DNA: TGTGCCACCAGTGATGGACAGTATAATTCACCCCTCCACTTT